Frequency places the clone carrying this T cell receptor (beta chain) as medium-sized. Its specificity is not known. By UMI-labeled 5' RACE, the TCR beta libraries were made. TCRdb reprocessed the 5' RACE reads and stores each CDR3 protein as one record, lacking DNA. This specimen shows more than 10,000 distinct CDR3 sequences; the ten leading clones hold over 12%. This sample stems from a study of human CD8 memory T cell subsets. Study results and caveats: Chao1 estimates suggested higher diversity in stem-like memory T cells than in precursor exhausted T cells. The beta chain was the only T cell receptor chain that the study sequenced.

The phenotype assigned to stem-like memory CD8+ T cells (TSTEM) was CCR7+ PD-1- TIGIT-. Duplicate vials holding some 150,000 sorted CD8+ T cells per subset yielded the RNA. Germline V lookup: CDR1 DFQATT, CDR2 SNEGSKA (reference sequence). CDR3 length equals 13 residues. The sample comprised CD8+ stem-like memory T cells (TSCM and TCM) sorted from PBMCs. Subset reported: stem-like memory CD8 T cells (TSTEM), CCR7+ PD-1- TIGIT-. The source of this sequence is a human donor in good health. The chain combines TRBV20-1 with TRBJ2-1. The CDR3 protein is CSARDDVYNEQFF.